This entry features one T cell receptor beta chain sequence. These data come from a study of T cells in Graves' hyperthyroidism and ophthalmopathy. The germline CDR1 and CDR2 sequences are LGHDT and YNNKEL (reference sequence). V was shortened by 0 bases and J by 6 bases, with 3 bases between the two germline ends. There are 12 residues in the CDR3. RNA transcripts provided the source from which TCR beta CDR3 regions were amplified. Using the HTBI primer set, a first-round RT-PCR was run on the TCR CDR3. TCRdb redid the calling of the multiplex PCR reads with MiXCR, one entry per CDR3 protein. The sample includes fewer than 200,000 distinct CDR3 sequences, just under 9.5% seen only once; the top ten take about 20%.

The chain combines TRBV3-1 with TRBJ2-1; unclear D gene. The receptor comes from a woman younger than 35 with Graves' hyperthyroidism that later progressed to Graves' ophthalmopathy. The specimen sequenced was blood. CDR3 sequence: CASSQDFNEQFF. CDR3 sequence (DNA): TGTGCCAGCAGCCAAGATTTCAATGAGCAGTTCTTC.